This entry lists 8 T cell receptor beta chains sequenced from one sample in a study of T-cell memory formation after mild COVID-19. TCRdb reprocessed the 5' RACE reads with MiXCR, giving one entry per CDR3 protein. The sample yields around 340,000 distinct CDR3 sequences, 13% seen once. Sequenced material: PBMCs or a T cell subset sorted from them (not recorded which). The receptors shown here come from a man aged 18 to 30 who had mild COVID-19 (a few samples of this study predate the infection). Cell type and time point are not known.

This clonotype was picked up a small number of times. The V and J genes are TRBV15 and TRBJ1-5; D is unclear. Germline values: CDR1 LNHNV, CDR2 YYDKDF (reference sequence). This CDR3 region has 13 residues. The V end lost 3 bases, the J end lost 3 bases, and 6 bases lay between the germline ends. The CDR3 DNA reads as TGTGCCACCAGCAGGGAGTACAATCAGCCCCAGCATTTT. The encoded protein is CATSREYNQPQHF.

The chain links TRBV2 to TRBJ1-5, with a possible D match to TRBD1 (6 bases). Germline V gene data show CDR1 as SNHLY and CDR2 as FYNNEI. With 6 bases removed from V and 5 bases from J, the gap between germline ends came to 14 bases. This CDR3 has 14 residues. The CDR3 DNA reads as TGTGCCAGCAGAGACAGGTTGGTCGATCAGCCCCAGCATTTT. It is translated as CASRDRLVDQPQHF.

The V call is TRBV24-1, the J call TRBJ2-1, with TRBD2 identical over 7 bases. The CDR3 extends over 15 amino acids. With 5 bases clipped from V and 4 bases from J, the junction kept 7 bases outside the gene matches. CDR1 KGHDR and CDR2 SFDVKD come from the germline V gene. CDR3 DNA: TGTGCCACCAGTGTGATTGAAGCGGGATACAATGAGCAGTTCTTC. Amino acids: CATSVIEAGYNEQFF.

This clonotype was detected only a few times. This chain joins TRBV29-1 and TRBJ2-7, with D possibly TRBD1 on 5 matching bases. Germline V lookup: CDR1 SQVTM, CDR2 ANQGSEA. This CDR3 is 11 amino acids long. V dropped 6 bases and J dropped 4 bases, with 10 bases sitting between them. As DNA, the CDR3 is TGCAGCGTCCATAGGGGTTACGAGCAGTACTTC. Amino acids: CSVHRGYEQYF.

The J gene is TRBJ1-1, the V gene TRBV12-3 or TRBV12-4; D remains ambiguous. The CDR3 has 14 residues. V was clipped by 7 bases and J by 0 bases, with 12 bases between them. The CDR3 DNA is TGTGCCAGCAAAGGAACTGGCCTGAACACTGAAGCTTTCTTT. Residues: CASKGTGLNTEAFF.

The gene calls are TRBV5-4 and TRBJ1-1; no firm D call. Germline assignment: CDR1 SGHNT and CDR2 YYREEE (reference sequence). Deletions cut 0 bases from V and 3 bases from J, with 9 bases between. The CDR3 contains 14 residues. The CDR3 here is CASSLEKGYTEAFF. The CDR3 nucleotides read TGTGCCAGCAGCTTGGAGAAAGGGTACACTGAAGCTTTCTTT.

The rearrangement links TRBV10-3 to TRBJ2-7; D is perhaps TRBD1 (6 bases). CDR1 is ENHRY and CDR2 is SYGVKD in the germline V gene. The CDR3 consists of 13 residues. Trimming cost V 4 bases and J 7 bases, with 14 bases left between them. The CDR3 coding sequence is TGTGCCATCAGTGGCCAGGGGCCAGGAGAGCAGTACTTC. Its protein is CAISGQGPGEQYF.

This rearrangement joins TRBV28 to TRBJ2-1; weak D call: TRBD1 (6 bases). The V and J ends lost 8 bases and 2 bases respectively, with 13 bases between them. There are 14 residues in the CDR3. Germline CDR1 reads MDHEN; CDR2 reads SYDVKM. Here the CDR3 DNA reads TGTGCCAGCGTAGGGGGTAGGACCTACAATGAGCAGTTCTTC. The encoded protein is CASVGGRTYNEQFF.